The next 15 T cell receptor beta chains were all read from a single sample in a study of siplizumab effects on memory and regulatory T cells. Sequencing used immunoSEQ multiplex PCR; TCRdb keeps in-frame clones, though not all of them. Here the sample spans fewer than 100,000 clones, 90% to 95% being singletons. The sequenced material came from non-Treg CD4+ T cells sorted from blood. These receptors all stem from a human donor in good health.

This clone was observed a few times. The rearrangement joins TRBV6-1 to TRBJ1-6, with TRBD1 as a possible D gene (6 bases). From germline, CDR1 is MNHNS and CDR2 SASEGT. The CDR3 contains 16 residues. The germline V and J ends were trimmed by 2 bases and 5 bases, with 13 bases remaining between them. The CDR3 is CASSEQGQGNNSPLHF. Here the CDR3 DNA reads TGTGCCAGCAGTGAACAAGGTCAGGGGAATAATTCACCCCTCCACTTT.

The chain joins TRBV28 to TRBJ1-5; 7 bases fit TRBD1. The germline gives CDR1 MDHEN, CDR2 SYDVKM. There are 19 residues in the CDR3. J gave up 2 bases and V 2 bases, and 15 bases lay outside the gene matches. CDR3 residues: CASSLRETGKKGGNQPQHF. CDR3 DNA sequence: TGTGCCAGCAGTTTAAGGGAGACAGGGAAAAAAGGTGGCAATCAGCCCCAGCATTTT.

V and J are TRBV15 and TRBJ2-3; D perhaps matches TRBD2 (6 bases). The germline CDR1 and CDR2 sequences are LNHNV and YYDKDF (reference sequence). The CDR3 is 16 residues long. With 1 base removed from V and 2 bases from J, the gap between germline ends came to 13 bases. CDR3 nucleotide sequence: TGTGCCACCAGCAGAGTCCCGGGGAGGACCACAGATACGCAGTATTTT. Translating gives CATSRVPGRTTDTQYF.

This clone was found a few times. The V call is TRBV11-2, the J call TRBJ2-2, with 8 bases matching TRBD1. Germline CDR1 and CDR2: SGHAT and FQNNGV. CDR3 length: 15 residues. The junction had 7 bases not matched to a gene; V was cut back by 5 bases and J by 5 bases. CDR3 DNA: TGTGCCAGCAGCCCGGACAGGGTCGGAACCGGGGAGCTGTTTTTT. Protein sequence: CASSPDRVGTGELFF. The full variable domain, rest sourced from reference TRBV11-2 and TRBJ2-2, is EAGVAQSPRYKIIEKRQSVAFWCNPISGHATLYWYQQILGQGPKLLIQFQNNGVVDDSQLPKDRFSAERLKGVDSTLKIQPAKLEDSAVYLCASSPDRVGTGELFFGEGSRLTVL.

The CDR3 is CASSQGTDYEQYF. CDR3 sequence (DNA): TGTGCCAGCAGCCAAGGGACAGACTACGAGCAGTACTTC. The V call is TRBV14, the J call TRBJ2-7, with TRBD1 as a possible D gene (6 bases). The V end lost 1 base, the J end lost 3 bases, and 7 bases lay between the germline ends. The CDR3 has 13 amino acids. Germline loops: CDR1 SGHDN, CDR2 FVKESK.

The chain carries TRBV6-1 and TRBJ2-5, with TRBD1 matching 8 bases. CDR1 is MNHNS and CDR2 is SASEGT in the germline V gene. V trimming: 8 bases; J trimming: 4 bases; junction bases outside the gene matches: 12. CDR3 length: 15 residues. The CDR3 loop is CASQLARQGLETQYF. The CDR3 DNA sequence: TGTGCCAGCCAACTGGCGCGACAGGGGCTAGAGACCCAGTACTTC.

The V call is TRBV7-3, the J call TRBJ2-1; D is ambiguous. The CDR3 has 16 amino acids. Trimming removed 2 bases from V and 0 bases from J, with 11 bases in between. Germline CDR1 is SGHTA and CDR2 is FQGTGA. The CDR3 here is CASSLLPSNSYNEQFF. The CDR3 DNA is TGTGCCAGCAGCTTATTACCTTCCAACTCCTACAATGAGCAGTTCTTC.

The chain has TRBV5-4 and TRBJ2-5; D perhaps matches TRBD2 (6 bases). Trimming took 4 bases from V and 1 from J, leaving 11 bases between them. The germline V gene encodes CDR1 SGHNT and CDR2 YYREEE (reference sequence). The CDR3 is 14 amino acids. The CDR3 DNA reads TGTGCCAGCAGCCGGCGGGGTCCCCAAGAGACCCAGTACTTC. This gives the protein CASSRRGPQETQYF.

The chain recombines TRBV19 with TRBJ2-3; the D call may be TRBD1 or TRBD2 (5 bases each). Germline CDR1 is LNHDA and CDR2 is SQIVND (reference sequence). With 1 base removed from V and 3 bases from J, the gap between germline ends came to 11 bases. The CDR3 has 15 amino acids. CDR3 sequence: CASSIVGALTDTQYF. CDR3 bases: TGTGCCAGTAGTATAGTCGGGGCCCTGACAGATACGCAGTATTTT.

The chain carries TRBV7-3 and TRBJ2-6; weak D call: TRBD1 (6 bases). V shed 6 bases and J shed 3 bases, with 21 bases lying between them. The germline gives CDR1 SGHTA, CDR2 FQGTGA. This CDR3 has 18 amino acids. The CDR3 loop is CASSLRSRGGYGANVLTF. The CDR3 coding sequence is TGTGCCAGCAGTTTACGGTCCAGGGGCGGGTATGGGGCCAACGTCCTGACTTTC.

V and J are TRBV10-1 and TRBJ1-2, with 8 bases that match TRBD1. This CDR3 is built from 13 residues. Germline CDR1 reads WNHNN; CDR2 reads SYGVQD (reference sequence). Unmatched junction bases numbered 8, after V lost 6 bases and J lost 8 bases. In nucleotides, the CDR3 is TGCGCCAGCAGCCTGGACAGGGCGGGAGGCTACACCTTC. Its translation is CASSLDRAGGYTF.

The DNA of the CDR3 is TGCAGCGTTGAAGTCGGTACACTCGCTGGGGCCAACGTCCTGACTTTC. Translated, it gives CSVEVGTLAGANVLTF. The chain has TRBV29-1 and TRBJ2-6, with unresolved D. CDR1 SQVTM and CDR2 ANQGSEA come from the germline V gene. Trimming left V 1 base short and J 2 bases short, with 12 bases between. The CDR3 runs to 16 residues.

The CDR3 DNA reads TGCGCCAGCAGCCAAGACCCTCCAGGGGGATCCCGGGGCTACGAGCAGTACTTC. It is translated as CASSQDPPGGSRGYEQYF. The chain combines TRBV4-3 with TRBJ2-7; 7 nucleotides line up with TRBD1. V trimming: 0 bases; J trimming: 3 bases; junction bases outside the gene matches: 14. CDR1 is LGHNA and CDR2 is YSLEER in the germline V gene. The CDR3 runs to 18 residues.

The gene calls are TRBV15 and TRBJ2-1; 10 bases align to TRBD2. Germline values: CDR1 LNHNV, CDR2 YYDKDF (reference sequence). This CDR3 is 18 amino acids long. The ends lost 1 base at V and 5 bases at J; junction bases unmatched: 11. This CDR3 reads CATSRALASSGSNNEQFF. In nucleotides, the CDR3 is TGTGCCACCAGCAGAGCCCTAGCGTCTAGCGGGAGTAACAATGAGCAGTTCTTC.

The chain couples TRBV12-5 to TRBJ2-3, with D possibly called TRBD1 or TRBD2 (5 bases each). V lost 4 bases, J lost 2 bases, and 19 bases lay in between. The CDR3 totals 17 residues. Germline V CDR1 and CDR2: LGHNT, FRNRAP. The CDR3 sequence is CASGSFQWGPHTDTQYF. Here the CDR3 DNA reads TGTGCTAGTGGTTCGTTTCAATGGGGACCACACACAGATACGCAGTATTTT.